The entry that follows covers one TCR beta chain sequence. This sample is part of a study of blood T cell repertoires in COVID-19. V trimming: 8 bases; J trimming: 0 bases; junction bases outside the gene matches: 4. The germline V gene has CDR1 SNHLY and CDR2 FYNNEI. There are 15 residues in the CDR3. The repertoire was sequenced with immunoSEQ multiplex PCR; TCRdb's copy has only in-frame clones and lacks some. There are around 190,000 clones in the sample; approximately 86% occur only once, and 20% to 25% lies in the top ten. V and J are TRBV2 and TRBJ2-3; 11 positions match TRBD2. Input material: PBMCs or T cells enriched from blood (not recorded which). This receptor was taken from a woman between 40 and 50 years old in a cohort exposed to, infected with or recovered from COVID-19 (not recorded which). In nucleotides, the CDR3 is TGTGCCAGCGCCAGACTAGCGGGAAGCACAGATACGCAGTATTTT. Protein: CASARLAGSTDTQYF.